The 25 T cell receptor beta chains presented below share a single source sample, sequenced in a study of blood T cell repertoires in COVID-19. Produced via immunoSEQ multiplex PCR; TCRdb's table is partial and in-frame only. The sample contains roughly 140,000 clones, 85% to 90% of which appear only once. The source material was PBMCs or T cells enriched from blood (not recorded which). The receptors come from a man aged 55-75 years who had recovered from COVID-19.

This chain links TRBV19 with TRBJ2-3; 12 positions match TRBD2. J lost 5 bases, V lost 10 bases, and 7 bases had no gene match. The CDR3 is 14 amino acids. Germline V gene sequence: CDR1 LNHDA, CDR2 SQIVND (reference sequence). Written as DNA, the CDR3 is TGTGCCACCCGACTAGCGGGGGCATTAGATACGCAGTATTTT. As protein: CATRLAGALDTQYF.

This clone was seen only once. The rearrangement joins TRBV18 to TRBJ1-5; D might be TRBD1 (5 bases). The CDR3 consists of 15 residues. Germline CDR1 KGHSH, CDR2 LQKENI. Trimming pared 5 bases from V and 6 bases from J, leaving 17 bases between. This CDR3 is CASSIDYPGVQPQHF. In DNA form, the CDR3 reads TGTGCCAGCTCAATTGATTATCCGGGGGTTCAGCCCCAGCATTTT.

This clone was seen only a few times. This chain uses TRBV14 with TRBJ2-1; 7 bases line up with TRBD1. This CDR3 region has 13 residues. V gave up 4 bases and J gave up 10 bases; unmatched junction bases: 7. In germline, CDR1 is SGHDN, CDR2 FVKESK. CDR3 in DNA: TGTGCCAGCAGCCTCTATAGACAGGGCGAGCAGTTCTTC. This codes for CASSLYRQGEQFF.

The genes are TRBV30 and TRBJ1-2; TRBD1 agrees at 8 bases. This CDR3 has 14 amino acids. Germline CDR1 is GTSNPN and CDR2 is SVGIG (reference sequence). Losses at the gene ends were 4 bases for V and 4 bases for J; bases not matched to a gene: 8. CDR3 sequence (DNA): TGTGCCTGGAAGGTTCAGGGGGCTTTCTATGGCTACACCTTC. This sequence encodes CAWKVQGAFYGYTF.

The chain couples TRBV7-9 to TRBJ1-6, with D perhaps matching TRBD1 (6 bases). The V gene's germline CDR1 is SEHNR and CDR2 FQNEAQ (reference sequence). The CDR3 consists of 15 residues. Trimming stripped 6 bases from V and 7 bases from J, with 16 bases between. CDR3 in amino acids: CASSATQGTNSPLHF. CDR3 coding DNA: TGTGCCAGCAGTGCTACTCAGGGGACCAATTCACCCCTCCACTTT.

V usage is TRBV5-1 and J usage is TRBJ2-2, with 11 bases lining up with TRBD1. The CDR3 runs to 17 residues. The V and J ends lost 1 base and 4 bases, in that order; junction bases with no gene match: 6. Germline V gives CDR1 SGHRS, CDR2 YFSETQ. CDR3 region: CASSLWTGGAGTGELFF. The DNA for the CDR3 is TGCGCCAGCAGCTTGTGGACAGGGGGCGCGGGCACCGGGGAGCTGTTTTTT.

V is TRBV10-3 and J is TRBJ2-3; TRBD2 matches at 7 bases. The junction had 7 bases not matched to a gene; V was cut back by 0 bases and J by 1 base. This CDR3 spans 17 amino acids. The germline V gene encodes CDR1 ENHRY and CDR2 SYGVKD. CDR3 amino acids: CAISESTGRSGTDTQYF. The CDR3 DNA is TGTGCCATCAGTGAGTCGACCGGGAGGTCGGGCACAGATACGCAGTATTTT.

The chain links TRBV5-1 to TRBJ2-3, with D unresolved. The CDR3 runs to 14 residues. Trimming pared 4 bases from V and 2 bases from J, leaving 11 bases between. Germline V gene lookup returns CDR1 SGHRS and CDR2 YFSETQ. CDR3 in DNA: TGCGCCAGCAGCCCTTACCAGATCACAGATACGCAGTATTTT. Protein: CASSPYQITDTQYF.

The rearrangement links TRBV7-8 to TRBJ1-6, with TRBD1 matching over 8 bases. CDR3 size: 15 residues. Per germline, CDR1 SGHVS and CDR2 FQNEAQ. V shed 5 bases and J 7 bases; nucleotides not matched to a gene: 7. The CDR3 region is CASSRQTGDNSPLHF. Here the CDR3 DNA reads TGTGCCAGCAGCCGCCAGACAGGGGACAATTCACCCCTCCACTTT.

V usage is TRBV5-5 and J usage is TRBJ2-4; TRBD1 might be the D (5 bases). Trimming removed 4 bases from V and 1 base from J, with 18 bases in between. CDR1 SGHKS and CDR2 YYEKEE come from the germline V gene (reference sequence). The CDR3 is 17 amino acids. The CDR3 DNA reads TGTGCCAGCAGCCCCCGACAGATTCCGGTGGCCAAAAACATTCAGTACTTC. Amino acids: CASSPRQIPVAKNIQYF.

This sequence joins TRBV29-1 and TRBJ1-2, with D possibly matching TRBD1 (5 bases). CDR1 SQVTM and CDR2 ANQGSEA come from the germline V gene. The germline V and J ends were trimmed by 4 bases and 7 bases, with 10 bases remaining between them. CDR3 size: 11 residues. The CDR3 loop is CSVVGEVGYTF. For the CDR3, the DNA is TGCAGCGTTGTAGGGGAGGTTGGCTACACCTTC.

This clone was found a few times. The CDR3 sequence: CASSPTVGAGGYNEQFF. DNA for the CDR3: TGTGCCAGCAGCCCCACGGTGGGAGCGGGAGGTTACAATGAGCAGTTCTTC. This chain links TRBV11-2 with TRBJ2-1; 9 bases line up with TRBD2. Germline V gene data show CDR1 as SGHAT and CDR2 as FQNNGV. The CDR3 consists of 17 residues. J lost 4 bases, V lost 5 bases, and 12 bases had no gene match.

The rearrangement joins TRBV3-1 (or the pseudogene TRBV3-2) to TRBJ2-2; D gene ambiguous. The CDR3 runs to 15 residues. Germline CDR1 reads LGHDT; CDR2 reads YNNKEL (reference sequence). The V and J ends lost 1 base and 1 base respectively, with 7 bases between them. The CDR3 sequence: CASSQAERNTGELFF. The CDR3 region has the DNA TGTGCCAGCAGCCAAGCTGAGCGGAACACCGGGGAGCTGTTTTTT.

CDR3: CASSYGGGFGSVEQFF. The CDR3 DNA reads as TGCGCCAGCAGCTATGGGGGGGGCTTCGGGAGTGTCGAGCAGTTCTTC. The V and J genes are TRBV4-1 and TRBJ2-1; D perhaps matches TRBD2 (7 bases). The CDR3 length is 16 residues. CDR1 is MGHRA, CDR2 YSYEKL, per germline. Trimming removed 5 bases at V and 10 bases at J, with 24 bases between.

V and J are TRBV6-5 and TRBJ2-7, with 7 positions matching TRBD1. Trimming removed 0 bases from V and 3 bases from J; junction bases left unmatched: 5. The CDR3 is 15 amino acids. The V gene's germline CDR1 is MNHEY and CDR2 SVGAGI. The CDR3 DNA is TGTGCCAGCAGTTACTCGACAGGGACCCTCTACGAGCAGTACTTC. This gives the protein CASSYSTGTLYEQYF.

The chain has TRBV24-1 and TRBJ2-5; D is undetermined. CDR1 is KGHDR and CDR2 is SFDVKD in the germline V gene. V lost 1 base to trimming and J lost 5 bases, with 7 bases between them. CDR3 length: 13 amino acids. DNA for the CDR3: TGTGCCACCAGTGATTTCAAGGAGGAGACCCAGTACTTC. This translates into CATSDFKEETQYF.

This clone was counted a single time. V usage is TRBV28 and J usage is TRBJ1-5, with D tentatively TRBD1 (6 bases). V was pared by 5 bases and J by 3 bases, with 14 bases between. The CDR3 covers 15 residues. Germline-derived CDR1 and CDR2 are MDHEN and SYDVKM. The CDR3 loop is CASSPRGLANQPQHF. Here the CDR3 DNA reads TGTGCCAGCAGTCCCAGGGGCCTGGCCAATCAGCCCCAGCATTTT. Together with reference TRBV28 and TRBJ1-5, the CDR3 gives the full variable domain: DVKVTQSSRYLVKRTGEKVFLECVQDMDHENMFWYRQDPGLGLRLIYFSYDVKMKEKGDIPEGYSVSREKKERFSLILESASTNQTSMYLCASSPRGLANQPQHFGDGTRLSIL.

The CDR3 sequence is CAGTSGSNEQFF. The CDR3 nucleotides are TGTGCCGGGACTAGCGGGAGTAATGAGCAGTTCTTC. The chain is built from TRBV30 and TRBJ2-1, with 14 bases fitting TRBD2. The V gene's germline CDR1 is GTSNPN and CDR2 SVGIG (reference sequence). Losses at the gene ends were 8 bases for V and 7 bases for J; bases not matched to a gene: 1. This CDR3 has 12 residues.

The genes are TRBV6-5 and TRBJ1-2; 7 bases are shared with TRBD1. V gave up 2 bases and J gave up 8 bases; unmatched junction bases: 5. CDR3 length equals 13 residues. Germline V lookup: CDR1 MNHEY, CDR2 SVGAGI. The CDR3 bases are TGTGCCAGCAGTTACAGGGGGCAAAGCGGCTACACCTTC. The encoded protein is CASSYRGQSGYTF.

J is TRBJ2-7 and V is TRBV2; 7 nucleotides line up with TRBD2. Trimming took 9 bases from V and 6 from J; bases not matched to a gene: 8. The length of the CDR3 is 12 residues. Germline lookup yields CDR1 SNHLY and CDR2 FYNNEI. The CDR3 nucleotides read TGTGCCAGAGGAGCGGGAAGGGGCGAGCAGTACTTC. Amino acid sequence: CARGAGRGEQYF. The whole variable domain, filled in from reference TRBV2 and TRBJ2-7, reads EPEVTQTPSHQVTQMGQEVILRCVPISNHLYFYWYRQILGQKVEFLVSFYNNEISEKSEIFDDQFSVERPDGSNFTLKIRSTKLEDSAMYFCARGAGRGEQYFGPGTRLTVT.

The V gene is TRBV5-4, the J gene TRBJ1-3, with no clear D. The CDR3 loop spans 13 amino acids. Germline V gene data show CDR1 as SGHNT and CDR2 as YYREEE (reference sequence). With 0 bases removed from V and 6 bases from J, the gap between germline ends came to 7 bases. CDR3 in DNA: TGTGCCAGCAGCTTGGACAGAGCAAACACCATATATTTT. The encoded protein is CASSLDRANTIYF.

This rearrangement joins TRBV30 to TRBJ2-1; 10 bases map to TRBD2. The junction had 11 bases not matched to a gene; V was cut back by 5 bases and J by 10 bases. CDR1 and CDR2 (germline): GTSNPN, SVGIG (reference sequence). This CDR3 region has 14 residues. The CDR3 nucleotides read TGTGCCTGGCGGGCTAGCGGGAGACGTTGGGAGCAGTTCTTC. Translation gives CAWRASGRRWEQFF.

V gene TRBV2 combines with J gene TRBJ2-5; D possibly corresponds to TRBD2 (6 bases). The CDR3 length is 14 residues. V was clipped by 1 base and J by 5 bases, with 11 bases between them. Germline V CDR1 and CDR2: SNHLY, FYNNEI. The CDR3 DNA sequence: TGTGCCAGCAGTGAAGGGGGAAGCGGGGAGACCCAGTACTTC. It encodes CASSEGGSGETQYF.

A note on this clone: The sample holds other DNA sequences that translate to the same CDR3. This CDR3 is CASSPSGGNEKLFF. CDR3 nucleotides: TGTGCCAGCTCACCATCAGGGGGTAATGAAAAACTGTTTTTT. This rearrangement joins TRBV18 to TRBJ1-4, with TRBD1 matching 7 bases. CDR1 and CDR2 from the germline V gene are KGHSH and LQKENI. With V trimmed by 2 bases and J by 4 bases, 1 base remained unmatched. This CDR3 is 14 amino acids long. Using reference TRBV18 and TRBJ1-4 for the parts outside the CDR3, the full variable domain is NAGVMQNPRHLVRRRGQEARLRCSPMKGHSHVYWYRQLPEEGLKFMVYLQKENIIDESGMPKERFSAEFPKEGPSILRIQQVVRGDSAAYFCASSPSGGNEKLFFGSGTQLSVL.

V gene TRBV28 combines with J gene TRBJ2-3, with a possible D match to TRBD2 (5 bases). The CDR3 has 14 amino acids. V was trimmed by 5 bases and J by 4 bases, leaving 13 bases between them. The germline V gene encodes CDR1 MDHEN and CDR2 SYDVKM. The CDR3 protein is CASSAQLVADTQYF. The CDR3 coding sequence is TGTGCCAGCAGTGCCCAACTAGTGGCAGATACGCAGTATTTT. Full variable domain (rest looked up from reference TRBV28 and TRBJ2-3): DVKVTQSSRYLVKRTGEKVFLECVQDMDHENMFWYRQDPGLGLRLIYFSYDVKMKEKGDIPEGYSVSREKKERFSLILESASTNQTSMYLCASSAQLVADTQYFGPGTRLTVL.